This T cell receptor beta chain was sequenced during a study of cytomegalovirus exposure and HLA in healthy donors (dated by TCRdb to about 2017). Turning to the overall study: According to an earlier analysis of around 600 of the donors, some 170 million T cells yielded 120 million or so unique TCR beta sequences and more than 250 Gb of sequence data. Approximately 300 gigabases of sequencing data and around 88 million unique TCR sequences made up an early release that covered approximately 650 HLA-typed donors. The genetic ancestry cluster associated with self-reported Caucasian donors included about 81% of the approximately 430 genotyped donors. The study was designed to test whether signatures of past pathogen exposure could be identified by cataloging public T cell receptors. The study profiled the T cell repertoires of under 700 subjects by immunosequencing and related them to cytomegalovirus serostatus. A separate validation cohort of 100 to 150 different subjects was used in addition to the roughly 640-subject first cohort. High-throughput TCR immunosequencing, statistical association of individual TCRs with disease status, and machine learning were combined to predict cytomegalovirus infection status. To study patterns of TCR occurrence, a later analysis re-analyzed previously published TCR beta repertoires from 600 to 750 donors and added high-resolution HLA genotyping. The later analysis used no new phenotypic data to find candidate immune exposures, relying instead on TCR beta sequences and their occurrence across donors. An earlier analysis of approximately 640 of the donors applied high-throughput TCR beta sequencing to assess whether each TCR beta V gene segment acted as functional or pseudogenic. Alongside the repertoire data, information on donor age, sex, ethnicity and CMV serostatus was compiled. A later genetic analysis used genome-wide SNP genotypes for about three fifths of the roughly 700 donors, treating that subset as a discovery cohort. Every discovery cohort repertoire had been produced on one sequencing platform. Class I and class II HLA loci were covered by the typing at four-digit resolution. Typing coverage varied by locus: about 629-640 donors for A, B, C, DRB1 and DQB1; approximately 560 for DQA1; over 600 for DPA1; more than 450 for DPB1. About five DR-DQ haplotypes were handled as single units for association and clustering, since linkage in the cohort was strong. Among 300 to 450 genotyped donors of the cohort, an average of approximately 230,000 unique TCR beta nucleotide sequences were sequenced per donor, 15% to 20% of them non-productive. General findings and caveats noted by the study authors: An association between a missense DCLRE1C variant and V-gene and J-gene trimming of TCR beta chains was found in a later genetic analysis and replicated in an independent cohort. Some IMGT-functional V segments, including TRBV6-2 and TRBV6-3, could not be distinguished by the 87-base-pair reads and were therefore excluded. A later analysis associated 15,000 to 20,000 TCR beta sequences with specific HLA alleles at a false discovery rate of 0.05. In an earlier analysis of several hundred of the donors, most TCR beta V segments were observed in productive rearrangements about 87% or about 30% of the time, broadly matching IMGT annotations. Several of the top co-occurrence clusters appeared to be linked to parvovirus B19, influenza, CMV and Epstein-Barr virus, according to a later analysis. In a later analysis, HLA-associated TCR beta chains were found to be more clonally expanded and to have lower generation probabilities than equally common non-associated chains. The classifier was reported to diagnose cytomegalovirus status with high specificity and sensitivity in both the original and validation cohorts. A later analysis found that TCR association rates varied across HLA loci, with DRB1 alleles showing the most associated TCRs and HLA-C alleles the fewest. For the cohort, immune exposure information was limited to CMV serostatus. According to a later analysis, most CMV-associated TCR beta chains appeared to be HLA-restricted, and the HLA associations seemed to be driven largely by CMV exposure. The presence/absence analyses assumed that sequencing depth was roughly uniform across donors, and that assumption may not be true. A few of the identified cytomegalovirus-associated TCR beta chains were confirmed in vitro to be specific for cytomegalovirus antigens. Most TCR sequences were seen in very few donors, while some public TCRs were found in many individuals. A group of highly shared sequence variants was considered likely to be a technical artifact of the sequencing pipeline. Compared with the roughly 700-donor mean, donors in an Asian-associated ancestry cluster had fewer N-insertions in productive TCRs, according to a later genetic analysis. Because counts were too low, approximately 15 rarely observed V segments, including chromosome 9 orphons, were excluded from the earlier analysis of 587 of the donors. Strong co-occurrence of HLA alleles, especially DR and DQ, made assigning TCR associations to individual alleles difficult. HLA typing was unavailable for some donors at each locus, so association tests used only the typed subset. Only TCR beta chains were sequenced in this cohort, and the absence of alpha or paired-chain data limited detectable features. Linkage disequilibrium might explain the correlated functional status among segregating V segments, but an unknown experimental factor could not be excluded. According to the authors, the approach could potentially be generalized to other disease states and immunological phenotypes. A further reported finding was that TCR beta sequences accurately predicted the HLA-A and HLA-B alleles for most subjects in the first cohort. A total of around 150 TCR beta chains were listed by the study as associated with cytomegalovirus.

The CDR3 holds 21 amino acids from the cysteine to the phenylalanine. Kept here is only the CDR3 DNA, which spans 63 bases and is read in frame from base 1. As regards this clone: Its antigen remains undetermined. The record has no base qualities; no much larger clone is one base away.

In total, approximately 610 healthy bone marrow donors made up the cohort. Cohort members were all nominally healthy when sampled, although unrecorded immune exposures were likely present. The donor tested CMV seropositive, placing the donor among the roughly 300 seropositive members of the cohort. Each donor provided a peripheral blood sample, and peripheral blood mononuclear cells were used for TCR beta sequencing. Genomic DNA was extracted from the blood cell samples with the Qiagen DNeasy Blood Extraction Kit. Receptor libraries were prepared by the immunoSEQ multiplex PCR assay. For the multiplex PCR, a mixture combining 60 forward primers for TCR Vbeta segments and 13 reverse primers for TCR Jbeta segments was used. A multiplex PCR assay on genomic DNA amplified the CDR3 region of rearranged TCR beta genes. The Illumina HiSeq System was used to sequence the amplified TCR beta libraries as 87-base-pair reads. The study's own analysis went as follows. Across the 700 or so repertoires, a later analysis counted around 80 million unique TCR beta chains, 9 million to 14 million of which were shared by at least two donors. Raw reads were error-corrected and collapsed into unique sequences by a nearest-neighbor algorithm in which closely related sequences were merged to remove PCR and sequencing errors. Alignment of CDR3 sequences to IMGT reference sequences was used to assign V, D and J gene segments. Each retained sequence needed at least a six-nucleotide match to both a V gene segment and a J gene segment. Rearrangements were called productive when the CDR3 lacked stop codons and stayed in frame with V and J; all others were non-productive. CDR3 was defined according to IMGT convention as the region running from the second conserved V-encoded cysteine to the conserved J-encoded phenylalanine. Sequences without an unambiguous match to a single V gene segment were excluded from the earlier analysis of about 600 of the donors. An earlier analysis of 550 to 650 of the donors classified V segments as functional when productive rearrangements were above 56.7% and as segregating when the standard deviation between donors was above 5%. A statistical classification framework was developed to diagnose cytomegalovirus status using the catalog of TCR beta chain sequences. A later analysis assigned V and J genes by comparing TCR nucleotide sequences with IMGT/GENE-DB human TR gene sequences. A later analysis assigned CDR3 sequences and most-parsimonious VDJ recombination scenarios with the TCRdist pipeline. In a later analysis, each TCR beta chain was defined by its CDR3 amino acid sequence together with its V-gene family, and reads without a unique V-gene family were excluded. A later analysis removed 592 highly shared, low-generation-probability nucleotide sequences to deal with suspected cross-contamination and a sequencing artifact. In a later analysis, a clonal expansion index for each public chain was calculated from normalized within-repertoire ranks of inferred template counts. Generation probabilities in a later analysis came from a VDJ recombination model fitted to out-of-frame rearrangements, and those results were checked against IGoR. A later analysis scored TCR-TCR, TCR-HLA and TCR-CMV co-occurrence with hypergeometric tests, applying a repertoire-size bias correction to TCR pairs. False discovery rates were estimated in a later analysis by permuting HLA or CMV assignments 20 times. In a later analysis, co-occurring TCRs were grouped with DBSCAN, and TCRdist sequence similarity was added when clustering was performed within HLA-allele-positive subsets. Repertoires with fewer than 30,000 or more than 120,000 public chains, plus five repertoires with anomalous nucleotide sharing, were excluded from co-occurrence clustering. TCRdb mirrors the immuneACCESS table, restricted to in-frame sequences. Some clones are absent from its copies; in checked studies, under half trace to an unresolved V gene, and the reason for the others is unknown. V and J calls plus clone size are reproduced from that table; the DNA served to infer D and trimming. The sample table lists about 240,000 clones, about 80% of them with a count of one. The top ten clones comprise less than 9% of the sample.

Material for sequencing was PBMCs. The chain is encoded by TRBV21-1 joined to TRBJ2-1; the D call of TRBD2 is as the table states it, not checked on the DNA. TRBV21-1 is a pseudogene locus. This receptor was taken from a woman aged 55-70 years in good health and CMV-seropositive. Here is the DNA: TGTGCCAGCAGCAAAGAGGGCGGGACTAGCGGGAGTCATCCCCCCTACAATGAGCAGTTCTTC. Translated, this gives CASSKEGGTSGSHPPYNEQFF.